This T cell receptor beta chain is drawn from a study of brain T cells in children with intractable seizures. Sequenced by immunoSEQ multiplex PCR; TCRdb stores in-frame clones only, minus some. The sample includes hundreds of thousands of clones, roughly 93% of them seen just once. V lost 4 bases and J lost 5; bases outside the gene matches: 7. The CDR3 totals 17 residues. Per germline, CDR1 SNHLY and CDR2 FYNNEI. The time point: blood from clinic visit 5 months post-surgery; TSC patient then seizure free. This receptor was identified in a boy under two years old with tuberous sclerosis and intractable seizures. The sequencing used peripheral blood, collected around 5 months after surgery. The gene calls are TRBV2 and TRBJ2-2; 13 bases are a match to TRBD2. CDR3 region: CASSGTSGGVNTGELFF. The CDR3 DNA sequence: TGTGCCAGCAGTGGAACTAGCGGGGGGGTTAATACCGGGGAGCTGTTTTTT.